This passage covers 29 T cell receptor beta chains from one sample sequenced in a study of T cells in Graves' hyperthyroidism and ophthalmopathy. TCR beta CDR3 sequences were amplified from RNA transcripts. HTBI primers were the set used in a first-round RT-PCR of the TCR CDR3. MiXCR was run by TCRdb on the multiplex PCR reads, yielding one entry per CDR3 protein. The data show about 300,000 distinct CDR3 sequences, 25% to 30% seen once. The sequencing sample was made of blood. Receptors were obtained from a man between 35 and 55 years old with Graves' hyperthyroidism that later progressed to Graves' ophthalmopathy.

In this sample, this clonotype turned up many times. The CDR3 region has the DNA TGTGCCAGCAGCCCCGAGACAGGAGCCCGCTACGAGCAGTACTTC. The encoded protein is CASSPETGARYEQYF. J is TRBJ2-7 and V is TRBV9; possible D gene TRBD1, 6 bases. CDR3 length: 15 residues. V was trimmed by 4 bases and J by 3 bases, leaving 17 bases between them. Looked up from germline, CDR1 is SGDLS and CDR2 is YYNGEE.

The table lists this clonotype with many counts. V is TRBV12-3 or TRBV12-4 and J is TRBJ2-2, with 9 bases identical to TRBD2. V lost 6 bases and J lost 3; bases outside the gene matches: 2. This CDR3 has 14 residues. The CDR3 nucleotides are TGTGCCAGCAGGAGACTAGCGGACACCGGGGAGCTGTTTTTT. It yields the protein CASRRLADTGELFF.

This clonotype came up many times. The genes are TRBV7-8 and TRBJ1-1; D gene unclear. The CDR3 extends over 14 amino acids. The germline CDR1 and CDR2 sequences are SGHVS and FQNEAQ. Trimming removed 1 base from V and 1 base from J, with 7 bases in between. The CDR3 DNA reads TGTGCCAGCAGCTTAGTCCTCGAGAACACTGAAGCTTTCTTT. Translating gives CASSLVLENTEAFF.

At least ten counts were recorded for this clonotype. The chain couples TRBV27 to TRBJ2-2; the match to TRBD1 covers 8 bases. Unmatched junction bases numbered 3, after V lost 5 bases and J lost 4 bases. Germline values: CDR1 MNHEY, CDR2 SMNVEV (reference sequence). The CDR3 loop spans 14 amino acids. CDR3 nucleotide sequence: TGTGCCAGCAGTAAGGACAGGGTCACCGGGGAGCTGTTTTTT. It yields the protein CASSKDRVTGELFF.

The table lists this clonotype with many counts. The chain carries TRBV11-1 and TRBJ2-5, with D hard to call. The CDR3 has 13 amino acids. Trimming stripped 3 bases from V and 5 bases from J, with 10 bases between. Germline V gene lookup returns CDR1 SGHAT and CDR2 FQDESV (reference sequence). CDR3 region: CASSFTLEETQYF. The CDR3, as DNA: TGTGCCAGCAGCTTCACCCTGGAGGAGACCCAGTACTTC.

This clonotype was counted at least ten times. The rearrangement uses TRBV20-1 and TRBJ1-1; unclear D gene. CDR3 length: 14 residues. Trimming removed 0 bases from V and 2 bases from J, with 10 bases in between. Germline loops: CDR1 DFQATT, CDR2 SNEGSKA (reference sequence). CDR3 loop: CSARDGGSNTEAFF. The DNA for the CDR3 is TGCAGTGCTAGAGATGGCGGGTCCAACACTGAAGCTTTCTTT.

This clonotype was recorded many times. In DNA, the CDR3 is TGTGCCAGCTCACCCGGAGGGCCGGTCACCGGGGAGCTGTTTTTT. Protein product: CASSPGGPVTGELFF. The gene calls are TRBV18 and TRBJ2-2; tentatively, D is TRBD2 (6 bases). Germline loops: CDR1 KGHSH, CDR2 LQKENI. The CDR3 length is 15 residues. V lost 3 bases to trimming and J lost 4 bases, with 12 bases between them.

This clonotype was seen repeatedly, ten times or more. The chain recombines TRBV5-1 with TRBJ2-7; D tentatively fits TRBD1 or TRBD2 (5 bases each). With 1 base removed from V and 1 base from J, the gap between germline ends came to 12 bases. Germline CDR1 and CDR2: SGHRS and YFSETQ. The CDR3 totals 15 residues. This chain's CDR3 is CASSLWGRESYEQYF. In nucleotides, the CDR3 is TGCGCCAGCAGCTTGTGGGGCAGGGAGTCCTACGAGCAGTACTTC.

Many counts were recorded for this clonotype. The chain links TRBV11-2 to TRBJ2-5; D not certain. CDR1 is SGHAT, CDR2 FQNNGV, per germline. This CDR3 has 14 amino acids. Trimming took 3 bases from V and 5 from J, leaving 13 bases between them. CDR3 coding DNA: TGTGCCAGCAGCTTGGGCCCAGGAAGGGAGACCCAGTACTTC. Its translation: CASSLGPGRETQYF.

This clonotype was recorded at least ten times. This chain links TRBV24-1 with TRBJ2-5, with 9 bases lining up with TRBD2. Looked up from germline, CDR1 is KGHDR and CDR2 is SFDVKD. The CDR3 is made up of 16 amino acids. V dropped 2 bases and J dropped 1; count of bases not matched to a gene: 4. CDR3 loop: CATSDSLAGRQETQYF. DNA of the CDR3: TGTGCCACCAGTGATTCTCTAGCGGGACGCCAAGAGACCCAGTACTTC.

This clonotype was seen at least ten times. The chain employs TRBV20-1 and TRBJ2-7; 13 positions match TRBD2. J gave up 2 bases and V 3 bases, and 13 bases lay outside the gene matches. The CDR3 runs 18 residues. CDR1 and CDR2 from the germline V gene are DFQATT and SNEGSKA (reference sequence). The CDR3 nucleotides are TGCAGTGCTAGGGTGACTAGCGGGAGGAATTTTAGGGCCTACGAGCAGTACTTC. Its translation is CSARVTSGRNFRAYEQYF.

The sample holds many counts of this clonotype. This chain connects TRBV4-1 to TRBJ2-7; 7 bases match TRBD2. The CDR3 is 17 amino acids. CDR1 is MGHRA and CDR2 is YSYEKL in the germline V gene. The junction had 16 bases not matched to a gene; V was cut back by 4 bases and J by 4 bases. The CDR3 coding sequence is TGCGCCAGCAGCCTTACATTGGGCGGGAGCGGGGTTTACGAGCAGTACTTC. It is translated as CASSLTLGGSGVYEQYF.

This clonotype occurred a few times. This chain uses TRBV6-1 with TRBJ2-7; 12 bases agree with TRBD2. V gave up 7 bases and J gave up 4 bases; unmatched junction bases: 5. Germline V gene data show CDR1 as MNHNS and CDR2 as SASEGT. The CDR3 sequence is 14 residues long. DNA of the CDR3: TGTGCCAGCAACGGACTAGCGGGAACATACGAGCAGTACTTC. It translates to CASNGLAGTYEQYF.

In its sample, this clonotype was seen many times. The gene calls are TRBV5-1 and TRBJ2-2; D is ambiguous. There are 16 residues in the CDR3. Per germline, CDR1 SGHRS and CDR2 YFSETQ. The V and J ends lost 0 bases and 0 bases respectively, with 9 bases between them. The CDR3 bases are TGCGCCAGCAGCTTGGTACGGGTCACGAACACCGGGGAGCTGTTTTTT. Translated: CASSLVRVTNTGELFF.

The chain links TRBV6-5 to TRBJ2-5; possibly TRBD2 for D (5 bases). Trimming took 2 bases from V and 5 from J, leaving 12 bases between them. This CDR3 is 14 amino acids long. The germline gives CDR1 MNHEY, CDR2 SVGAGI. This chain's CDR3 is CASSYDYRGETQYF. For the CDR3, the DNA is TGTGCCAGCAGTTACGACTACCGAGGGGAGACCCAGTACTTC.

This clonotype showed up many times. This rearrangement joins TRBV12-3 or TRBV12-4 to TRBJ2-2, with a weak D call TRBD1 (6 bases). Trimming stripped 5 bases from V and 4 bases from J, with 14 bases between. The CDR3 contains 15 residues. The CDR3 region is CASSPRDIFTGELFF. For the CDR3, the DNA is TGTGCCAGCAGTCCCCGGGACATTTTCACCGGGGAGCTGTTTTTT.

This clonotype showed up many times. The chain carries TRBV7-6 and TRBJ2-7, with unresolved D. Germline CDR1 SGHVS, CDR2 FNYEAQ. V dropped 4 bases and J dropped 0 bases, with 10 bases sitting between them. This CDR3 is 14 amino acids long. This CDR3 is CASSSMTHSYEQYF. The DNA for the CDR3 is TGTGCCAGCAGCTCCATGACTCACTCCTACGAGCAGTACTTC.

The table lists this clonotype with many counts. V usage is TRBV12-3 or TRBV12-4 and J usage is TRBJ1-1, with D possibly being TRBD1 (6 bases). The CDR3 spans 16 residues. Between the trimmed V and J ends, which lost 2 bases and 1 base, there was a span of 14 bases. CDR3 nucleotides: TGTGCCAGCAGTTTACGGGGGGCGTATGGGAACACTGAAGCTTTCTTT. Its protein product is CASSLRGAYGNTEAFF.

There are many counts of this clonotype. The V and J genes are TRBV10-3 and TRBJ2-2; TRBD1 agrees at 9 bases. The CDR3 loop spans 14 amino acids. Unmatched junction bases numbered 5, after V lost 6 bases and J lost 6 bases. Per germline, CDR1 ENHRY and CDR2 SYGVKD. For the CDR3, the DNA is TGTGCCATCAGCCGGACAGGGGAGCCCGGGGAGCTGTTTTTT. Protein: CAISRTGEPGELFF.

This clonotype was observed at least ten times. The chain combines TRBV28 with TRBJ1-4; 12 nucleotides align to TRBD1. J gave up 14 bases and V 7 bases, and 14 bases lay outside the gene matches. The CDR3 is 15 residues long. From germline, CDR1 is MDHEN and CDR2 SYDVKM. The CDR3 reads CASNQPGTGGEFLFF. In nucleotides, the CDR3 is TGTGCCAGCAATCAGCCCGGGACAGGGGGCGAATTTCTGTTTTTT. Combining the CDR3 with reference TRBV28 and TRBJ1-4 gives the whole variable domain DVKVTQSSRYLVKRTGEKVFLECVQDMDHENMFWYRQDPGLGLRLIYFSYDVKMKEKGDIPEGYSVSREKKERFSLILESASTNQTSMYLCASNQPGTGGEFLFFGSGTQLSVL.

At least ten counts were recorded for this clonotype. The genes are TRBV12-3 or TRBV12-4 and TRBJ1-2, with 7 nucleotides matching TRBD1. This CDR3 contains 14 residues. Losses at the gene ends were 6 bases for V and 2 bases for J; bases not matched to a gene: 6. CDR3 amino acids: CASRTGTENYGYTF. DNA for the CDR3: TGTGCCAGCAGAACCGGGACAGAGAACTATGGCTACACCTTC.

The table lists this clonotype with many counts. The rearrangement uses TRBV29-1 and TRBJ2-5; a weak D match, TRBD2 (6 bases). Germline V gene lookup returns CDR1 SQVTM and CDR2 ANQGSEA. The V end lost 4 bases, the J end lost 5 bases, and 11 bases lay between the germline ends. CDR3 size: 12 residues. CDR3 DNA sequence: TGCAGCGTTGCCGATGGGAGGGAGACCCAGTACTTC. This sequence encodes CSVADGRETQYF.

This clonotype showed up many times. The chain recombines TRBV6-5 with TRBJ2-5; 12 bases map to TRBD2. Germline loops: CDR1 MNHEY, CDR2 SVGAGI. The CDR3 has 17 residues. With V trimmed by 1 base and J by 4 bases, 7 bases remained unmatched. The CDR3: CASSYWGATSGRETQYF. DNA for the CDR3: TGTGCCAGCAGTTACTGGGGGGCGACTAGCGGGAGAGAGACCCAGTACTTC.

The sample holds many counts of this clonotype. V gene TRBV5-1 combines with J gene TRBJ1-1; a possible D gene is TRBD1 (6 bases). CDR3 length: 13 residues. V lost 5 bases to trimming and J lost 1 base, with 9 bases between them. Per germline, CDR1 SGHRS and CDR2 YFSETQ. Here the CDR3 reads CASRGAANTEAFF. In nucleotides, the CDR3 is TGCGCCAGCAGGGGGGCAGCGAACACTGAAGCTTTCTTT.

This clonotype was seen many times. The V gene is TRBV9, the J gene TRBJ1-1; 8 bases map to TRBD1. The CDR3 runs to 16 residues. Germline values: CDR1 SGDLS, CDR2 YYNGEE. V lost 4 bases, J lost 1 base, and 9 bases stayed unmatched. The CDR3 nucleotides are TGTGCCAGCAGCCCGGTTCAGGGGGCCTCGAACACTGAAGCTTTCTTT. Translated: CASSPVQGASNTEAFF.

The rearrangement uses TRBV4-1 and TRBJ2-5, with TRBD2 matching over 15 bases. The CDR3 loop spans 18 amino acids. Germline V lookup: CDR1 MGHRA, CDR2 YSYEKL. With 3 bases clipped from V and 5 bases from J, the junction kept 10 bases outside the gene matches. The CDR3 here is CASSHGTSGRPLVETQYF. The CDR3 nucleotides read TGCGCCAGCAGCCACGGGACTAGCGGGAGGCCCTTGGTGGAGACCCAGTACTTC.

This clonotype was counted many times. V gene TRBV6-5 combines with J gene TRBJ1-2; tentatively, D is TRBD1 (6 bases). V was clipped by 2 bases and J by 6 bases, with 22 bases between them. CDR3 length: 17 amino acids. Germline CDR1 is MNHEY and CDR2 is SVGAGI. CDR3 bases: TGTGCCAGCAGTTACGGCCTGAGGGCAGGGGCTATCCATGGCTACACCTTC. It specifies CASSYGLRAGAIHGYTF.

This clonotype was picked up many times. The V call is TRBV9, the J call TRBJ2-7; the match to TRBD2 covers 8 bases. The V segment lost 5 bases and the J segment 3 bases; nucleotides outside the gene matches: 10. There are 15 residues in the CDR3. Germline-derived CDR1 and CDR2 are SGDLS and YYNGEE. The CDR3 bases are TGTGCCAGCAGGCACCGACTAGCGCCTCACTACGAGCAGTACTTC. Translated: CASRHRLAPHYEQYF.

This clonotype occurred a few times. This chain links TRBV30 with TRBJ1-2; no definite D call. Looked up from germline, CDR1 is GTSNPN and CDR2 is SVGIG (reference sequence). The length of the CDR3 is 16 residues. V was clipped by 3 bases and J by 4 bases, with 21 bases between them. In nucleotides, the CDR3 is TGTGCCTGGAGACGAACCCGCTATGGGCCTGTCTATGGCTACACCTTC. It yields the protein CAWRRTRYGPVYGYTF.